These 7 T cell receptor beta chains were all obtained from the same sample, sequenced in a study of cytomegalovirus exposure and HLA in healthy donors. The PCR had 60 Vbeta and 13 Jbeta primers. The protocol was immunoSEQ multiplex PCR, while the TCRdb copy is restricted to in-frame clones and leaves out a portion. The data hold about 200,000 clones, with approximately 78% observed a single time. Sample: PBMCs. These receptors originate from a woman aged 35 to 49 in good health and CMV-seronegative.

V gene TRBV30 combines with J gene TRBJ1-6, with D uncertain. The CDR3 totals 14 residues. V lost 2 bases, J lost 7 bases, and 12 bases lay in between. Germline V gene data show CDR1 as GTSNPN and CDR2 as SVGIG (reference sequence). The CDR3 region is CAWSPGNWNSPLHF. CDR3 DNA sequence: TGTGCCTGGAGTCCGGGAAATTGGAATTCACCCCTCCACTTT.

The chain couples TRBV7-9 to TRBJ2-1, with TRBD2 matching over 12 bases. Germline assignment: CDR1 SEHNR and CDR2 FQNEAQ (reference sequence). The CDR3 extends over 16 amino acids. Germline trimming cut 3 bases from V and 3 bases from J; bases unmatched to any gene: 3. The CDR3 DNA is TGTGCCAGCAGCTTGGGGACTAGCGGGTTCTACAATGAGCAGTTCTTC. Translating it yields CASSLGTSGFYNEQFF.

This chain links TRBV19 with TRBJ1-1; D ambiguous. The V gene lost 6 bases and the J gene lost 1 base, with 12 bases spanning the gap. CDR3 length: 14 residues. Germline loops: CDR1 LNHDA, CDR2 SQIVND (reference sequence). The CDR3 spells CASSRKYTNTEAFF. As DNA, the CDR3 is TGTGCCAGTAGCAGGAAGTACACGAACACTGAAGCTTTCTTT.

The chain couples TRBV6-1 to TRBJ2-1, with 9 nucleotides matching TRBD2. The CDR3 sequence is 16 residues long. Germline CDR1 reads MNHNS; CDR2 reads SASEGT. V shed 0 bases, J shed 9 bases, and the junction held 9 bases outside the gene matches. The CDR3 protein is CASSEAPAGGVGEQFF. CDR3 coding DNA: TGTGCCAGCAGTGAAGCTCCTGCGGGAGGGGTCGGTGAGCAGTTCTTC.

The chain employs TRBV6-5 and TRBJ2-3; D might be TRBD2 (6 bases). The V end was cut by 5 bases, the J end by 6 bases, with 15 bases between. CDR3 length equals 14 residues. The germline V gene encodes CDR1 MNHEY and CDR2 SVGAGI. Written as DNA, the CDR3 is TGTGCCAGCAGTCAAACCCGGGAGACGGATACGCAGTATTTT. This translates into CASSQTRETDTQYF.

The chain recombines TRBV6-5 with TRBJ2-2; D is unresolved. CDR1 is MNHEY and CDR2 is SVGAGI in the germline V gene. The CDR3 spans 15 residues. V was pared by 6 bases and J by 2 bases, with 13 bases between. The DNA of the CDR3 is TGTGCCAGCAGCCCCGCGGTCGGTAACACCGGGGAGCTGTTTTTT. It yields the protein CASSPAVGNTGELFF.

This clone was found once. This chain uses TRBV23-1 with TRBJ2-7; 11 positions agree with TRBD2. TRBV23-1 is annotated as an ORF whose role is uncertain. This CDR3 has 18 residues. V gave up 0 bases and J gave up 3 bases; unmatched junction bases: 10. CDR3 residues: CASSQSSKYSGRDYEQYF. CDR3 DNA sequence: TGCGCCAGCAGTCAATCATCTAAGTATAGCGGGAGGGACTACGAGCAGTACTTC.